A single sample is the source of the 3 T cell receptor beta chains below, sequenced in a study of shared clonotypes between healthy human individuals. The repertoire was sequenced with immunoSEQ multiplex PCR; TCRdb's copy has only in-frame clones and lacks some. The top ten clones hold approximately 1.7% of a sample with 780,000 or so clones, 72% of them seen once. Sequencing was done on a sample of memory CD4+ T cells sorted from blood. Subset in this sample: CD45RA-negative fraction. The receptors were gathered from a young woman in good health.

This clone occurred many times. The chain recombines TRBV5-1 with TRBJ2-7; D is unclear. Germline V gives CDR1 SGHRS, CDR2 YFSETQ. The CDR3 has 14 residues. Trimming cost V 0 bases and J 7 bases, with 14 bases left between them. CDR3 coding DNA: TGCGCCAGCAGCTTGGGTGGCCAATTGGGGGAGCAGTACTTC. It specifies CASSLGGQLGEQYF.

The table lists this clone with a few counts. This chain links TRBV25-1 with TRBJ2-5; 9 bases align to TRBD1. The J call is in doubt because the DNA end fits TRBJ2-7 better. CDR1 is MGHDK, CDR2 SYGVNS, per germline. This CDR3 has 16 amino acids. The DNA for the CDR3 is TGTGCCAGCAGTGAGGGCCGGGACAGGGCTCCCTACGAGCAGTACTTC. This translates into CASSEGRDRAPYEQYF.

V gene TRBV5-5 combines with J gene TRBJ2-7; TRBD1 matches 7 bases. The V gene's germline CDR1 is SGHKS and CDR2 YYEKEE (reference sequence). V dropped 5 bases and J dropped 1; count of bases not matched to a gene: 12. This CDR3 region has 16 residues. The CDR3 region is CASSLQGLIHSYEQYF. The DNA of the CDR3 is TGTGCCAGCAGTTTACAGGGGCTGATACATTCCTACGAGCAGTACTTC.